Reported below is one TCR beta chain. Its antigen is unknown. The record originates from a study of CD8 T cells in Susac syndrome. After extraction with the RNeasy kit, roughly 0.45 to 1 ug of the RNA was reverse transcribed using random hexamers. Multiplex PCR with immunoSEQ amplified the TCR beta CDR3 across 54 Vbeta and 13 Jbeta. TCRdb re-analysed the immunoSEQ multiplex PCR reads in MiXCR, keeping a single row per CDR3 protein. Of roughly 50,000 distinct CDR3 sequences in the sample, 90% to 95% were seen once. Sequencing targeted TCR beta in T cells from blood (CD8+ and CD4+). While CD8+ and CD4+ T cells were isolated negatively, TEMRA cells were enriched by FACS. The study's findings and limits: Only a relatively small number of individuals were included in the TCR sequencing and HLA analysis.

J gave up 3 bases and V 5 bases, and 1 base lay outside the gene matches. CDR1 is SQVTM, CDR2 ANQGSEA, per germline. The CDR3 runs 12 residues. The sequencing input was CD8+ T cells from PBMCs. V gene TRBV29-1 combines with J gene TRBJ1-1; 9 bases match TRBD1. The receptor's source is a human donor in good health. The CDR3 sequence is CSVWDRDTEAFF. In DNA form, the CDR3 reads TGCAGCGTTTGGGACAGGGACACTGAAGCTTTCTTT.